This T cell receptor beta chain was recovered during a study of cytomegalovirus exposure and HLA in healthy donors. Study as a whole: An earlier analysis found some 100 million unique TCR beta sequences from around 180 million T cells.

Findings and limits, study-wide: When the data were analyzed later, several of the most significant clusters appeared to be linked to common viral pathogens. In a later analysis, most CMV-associated TCR beta chains appeared HLA-restricted. Certain indistinguishable V segments, among them TRBV6-2 and TRBV6-3, were excluded.

Details on this clone: Its antigen is not known.

V shed 5 bases and J 5 bases; nucleotides not matched to a gene: 8. Germline V CDR1 and CDR2: MDHEN, SYDVKM. CDR3 length: 15 residues. Vbeta (60) and Jbeta (13) primers were used in the PCR. Method: immunoSEQ multiplex PCR; TCRdb's copy keeps in-frame clones and lacks some. Its table records 200,000 to 250,000 clones. The source material was PBMCs. The clonotype was recovered from a girl aged 2-10 years in good health and CMV-seropositive. The V call is TRBV28, the J call TRBJ2-3; TRBD2 matches at 9 bases. CDR3 DNA sequence: TGTGCCAGCAGTGAAACTAGAGCGGGGGGAGATACGCAGTATTTT. As protein: CASSETRAGGDTQYF.